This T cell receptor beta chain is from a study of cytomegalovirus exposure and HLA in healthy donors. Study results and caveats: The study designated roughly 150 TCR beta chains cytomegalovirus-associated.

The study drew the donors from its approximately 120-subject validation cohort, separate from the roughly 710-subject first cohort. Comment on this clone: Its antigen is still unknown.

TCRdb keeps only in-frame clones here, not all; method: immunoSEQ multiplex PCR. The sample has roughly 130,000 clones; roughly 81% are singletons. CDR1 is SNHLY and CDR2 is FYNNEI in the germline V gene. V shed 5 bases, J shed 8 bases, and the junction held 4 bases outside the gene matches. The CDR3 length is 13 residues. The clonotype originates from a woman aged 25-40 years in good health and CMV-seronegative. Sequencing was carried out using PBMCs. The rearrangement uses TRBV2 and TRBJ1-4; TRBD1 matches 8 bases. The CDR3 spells CASSLDRGEKLFF. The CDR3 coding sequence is TGTGCCAGCAGTCTTGACAGGGGCGAAAAACTGTTTTTT.